Below are 27 T cell receptor beta chains sequenced from a single sample in a study of cytomegalovirus exposure and HLA in healthy donors. The PCR used 60 Vbeta and 13 Jbeta primers. Some clones are missing from TCRdb's copy, which holds only in-frame ones; the method was immunoSEQ multiplex PCR. The table lists roughly 200,000 clones, more than 60% of them singletons, with less than 3.5% in the top ten. The sequencing sample was made of PBMCs. These receptors were collected from a woman aged 55-69 years in good health and CMV-seropositive.

This clone showed up just a few times. The CDR3 loop reads CAASGGNTGELFF. In DNA, the CDR3 is TGTGCTGCTAGCGGGGGAAACACCGGGGAGCTGTTTTTT. The V and J genes are TRBV19 and TRBJ2-2; 10 positions agree with TRBD2. Germline V gene lookup returns CDR1 LNHDA and CDR2 SQIVND (reference sequence). CDR3 length: 13 residues. Supplemented by reference TRBV19 and TRBJ2-2, the full variable domain reads DGGITQSPKYLFRKEGQNVTLSCEQNLNHDAMYWYRQDPGQGLRLIYYSQIVNDFQKGDIAEGYSVSREKKESFPLTVTSAQKNPTAFYLCAASGGNTGELFFGEGSRLTVL.

The table lists this clone with a count of one. This chain connects TRBV28 to TRBJ2-2; D possibly corresponds to TRBD1 (7 bases). The V gene's germline CDR1 is MDHEN and CDR2 SYDVKM. Trimming removed 8 bases from V and 6 bases from J, with 19 bases in between. The CDR3 consists of 15 residues. The CDR3 sequence is CASSRAGQWAGELFF. The CDR3 DNA is TGTGCCAGCTCCCGGGCGGGACAGTGGGCCGGGGAGCTGTTTTTT.

This sequence joins TRBV2 and TRBJ1-1; D is ambiguous. V lost 4 bases, J lost 3 bases, and 12 bases lay in between. The germline CDR1 and CDR2 sequences are SNHLY and FYNNEI. This CDR3 spans 14 amino acids. CDR3 region: CASSGLGGYTEAFF. As DNA, the CDR3 is TGTGCCAGCAGTGGGTTGGGCGGGTACACTGAAGCTTTCTTT.

The chain combines TRBV7-9 with TRBJ2-2, with D perhaps TRBD1 (6 bases). V was pared by 5 bases and J by 1 base, with 11 bases between. Germline V gene sequence: CDR1 SEHNR, CDR2 FQNEAQ (reference sequence). The CDR3 consists of 15 residues. CDR3 amino acids: CASSPGTQNTGELFF. In DNA form, the CDR3 reads TGTGCCAGCAGCCCAGGGACACAGAACACCGGGGAGCTGTTTTTT.

The V gene is TRBV5-1, the J gene TRBJ1-1, with a weak D call TRBD1 (6 bases). The CDR3 is 15 amino acids. Germline values: CDR1 SGHRS, CDR2 YFSETQ. The germline V and J ends were trimmed by 3 bases and 2 bases, with 14 bases remaining between them. CDR3 nucleotide sequence: TGCGCCAGCAGCTCTCAGGGGACGGGAAACACTGAAGCTTTCTTT. Translating gives CASSSQGTGNTEAFF. The entire variable domain, with the rest obtained from reference TRBV5-1 and TRBJ1-1, is as follows: KAGVTQTPRYLIKTRGQQVTLSCSPISGHRSVSWYQQTPGQGLQFLFEYFSETQRNKGNFPGRFSGRQFSNSRSEMNVSTLELGDSALYLCASSSQGTGNTEAFFGQGTRLTVV.

This clone was seen a few times. The V call is TRBV27, the J call TRBJ2-7; 8 bases line up with TRBD2. The CDR3 length is 14 residues. The germline V gene has CDR1 MNHEY and CDR2 SMNVEV (reference sequence). With 2 bases clipped from V and 3 bases from J, the junction kept 3 bases outside the gene matches. CDR3 nucleotide sequence: TGTGCCAGCAGTTTAAGCGGGAGCAGCTACGAGCAGTACTTC. Protein sequence: CASSLSGSSYEQYF.

The rearrangement uses TRBV5-1 and TRBJ2-5, with D hard to call. V dropped 4 bases and J dropped 3 bases, with 10 bases sitting between them. The CDR3 totals 13 residues. Germline assignment: CDR1 SGHRS and CDR2 YFSETQ. This CDR3 is CASSVEDKETQYF. The CDR3 DNA reads TGCGCCAGCAGCGTAGAAGATAAAGAGACCCAGTACTTC.

This clone was observed a handful of times. The rearrangement uses TRBV12-5 and TRBJ2-3; perhaps TRBD2 as D (5 bases). The CDR3 totals 19 residues. The germline V gene encodes CDR1 LGHNT and CDR2 FRNRAP. The V end lost 0 bases, the J end lost 0 bases, and 19 bases lay between the germline ends. CDR3 protein: CASGLVSRPGRTSTDTQYF. CDR3 bases: TGTGCTAGTGGTTTGGTCTCTCGGCCGGGAAGAACTAGCACAGATACGCAGTATTTT. The variable domain in full, with the rest retrieved from reference TRBV12-5 and TRBJ2-3, is DARVTQTPRHKVTEMGQEVTMRCQPILGHNTVFWYRQTMMQGLELLAYFRNRAPLDDSGMPKDRFSAEMPDATLATLKIQPSEPRDSAVYFCASGLVSRPGRTSTDTQYFGPGTRLTVL.

The genes are TRBV28 and TRBJ1-5; 9 nucleotides match TRBD1. The CDR3 covers 14 residues. V trimming: 5 bases; J trimming: 4 bases; junction bases outside the gene matches: 3. Germline V gives CDR1 MDHEN, CDR2 SYDVKM. The chain's CDR3 is CASSPGTGNQPQHF. The CDR3, as DNA: TGTGCCAGCAGTCCCGGGACAGGGAATCAGCCCCAGCATTTT.

The chain links TRBV5-1 to TRBJ2-1; D is ambiguous. Germline assignment: CDR1 SGHRS and CDR2 YFSETQ. Trimming removed 0 bases at V and 0 bases at J, with 7 bases between. The CDR3 length is 15 residues. As DNA, the CDR3 is TGCGCCAGCAGCTTGGGGAGCTACTCCTACAATGAGCAGTTCTTC. Translating gives CASSLGSYSYNEQFF.

This chain links TRBV2 with TRBJ2-7; unclear D gene. CDR1 SNHLY and CDR2 FYNNEI come from the germline V gene. The CDR3 has 12 residues. V lost 4 bases and J 3 bases, leaving 7 bases between the germline ends. CDR3 loop: CASSVLIYEQYF. The CDR3 nucleotides are TGTGCCAGCAGTGTCCTTATCTACGAGCAGTACTTC.

V gene TRBV7-9 combines with J gene TRBJ1-5; 9 bases line up with TRBD1. V dropped 5 bases and J dropped 4; count of bases not matched to a gene: 3. The CDR3 covers 14 residues. CDR1 is SEHNR and CDR2 is FQNEAQ in the germline V gene (reference sequence). This CDR3 reads CASSQTGGNQPQHF. As DNA, the CDR3 is TGTGCCAGCAGCCAGACAGGGGGAAATCAGCCCCAGCATTTT. The full variable domain, with the rest looked up from reference TRBV7-9 and TRBJ1-5, is DTGVSQNPRHKITKRGQNVTFRCDPISEHNRLYWYRQTLGQGPEFLTYFQNEAQLEKSRLLSDRFSAERPKGSFSTLEIQRTEQGDSAMYLCASSQTGGNQPQHFGDGTRLSIL.

The rearrangement uses TRBV7-2 and TRBJ2-7; the match to TRBD2 covers 7 bases. This CDR3 is 17 amino acids long. In germline, CDR1 is SGHTA, CDR2 FQGNSA. After removal of 3 bases from V and 4 bases from J, the junction contained 15 bases not matched to a gene. In DNA, the CDR3 is TGTGCCAGCAGCTTCTTTCGTCCCGGGGACTACCGTTACGAGCAGTACTTC. This encodes CASSFFRPGDYRYEQYF.

This rearrangement joins TRBV5-4 to TRBJ2-3; 7 bases agree with TRBD2. The V gene end was trimmed by 4 bases and the J gene end by 4 bases; junction bases not matched to a gene: 6. The CDR3 is 14 residues long. Per germline, CDR1 SGHNT and CDR2 YYREEE (reference sequence). The CDR3 DNA is TGTGCCAGCAGCCCCGAGGCGGGGGCAGATACGCAGTATTTT. This gives the protein CASSPEAGADTQYF.

Turning to this clone: The same CDR3 is also encoded by other DNA sequences in this sample. The CDR3 spells CASSRDRGEQYF. CDR3 sequence (DNA): TGTGCCAGCAGCAGGGACAGGGGCGAGCAGTACTTC. J is TRBJ2-7 and V is TRBV7-9; 10 positions agree with TRBD1. The CDR3 runs 12 residues. V lost 5 bases and J lost 6; bases outside the gene matches: 1. Germline V gene sequence: CDR1 SEHNR, CDR2 FQNEAQ (reference sequence).

The CDR3 nucleotides read TGCGCCAGCAGCTTGAGGACAGCCTACGAGCAGTACTTC. This codes for CASSLRTAYEQYF. The chain is built from TRBV5-1 and TRBJ2-7, with D possibly matching TRBD1 (6 bases). Looked up from germline, CDR1 is SGHRS and CDR2 is YFSETQ. V dropped 1 base and J dropped 2 bases, with 7 bases sitting between them. This CDR3 region has 13 residues.

A few counts support this clone. The same CDR3 arises from other DNA sequences in this sample as well. The chain employs TRBV5-1 and TRBJ2-3; TRBD1 aligns across 7 bases. Germline trimming cut 4 bases from V and 0 bases from J; bases unmatched to any gene: 5. CDR1 SGHRS and CDR2 YFSETQ come from the germline V gene. CDR3 length: 15 amino acids. CDR3 DNA: TGCGCCAGCAGCCCGGGACAGCCTAGCACAGATACGCAGTATTTT. Protein sequence: CASSPGQPSTDTQYF. The variable domain in full, completed from reference TRBV5-1 and TRBJ2-3, reads KAGVTQTPRYLIKTRGQQVTLSCSPISGHRSVSWYQQTPGQGLQFLFEYFSETQRNKGNFPGRFSGRQFSNSRSEMNVSTLELGDSALYLCASSPGQPSTDTQYFGPGTRLTVL.

This chain links TRBV5-1 with TRBJ1-4; D is perhaps TRBD1 (6 bases). Germline V CDR1 and CDR2: SGHRS, YFSETQ. V lost 0 bases and J 3 bases, leaving 12 bases between the germline ends. This CDR3 region has 16 residues. The CDR3 here is CASSLDSGGPNEKLFF. In DNA form, the CDR3 reads TGCGCCAGCAGCTTGGATAGCGGGGGGCCTAATGAAAAACTGTTTTTT. Supplemented by reference TRBV5-1 and TRBJ1-4, the full variable domain reads KAGVTQTPRYLIKTRGQQVTLSCSPISGHRSVSWYQQTPGQGLQFLFEYFSETQRNKGNFPGRFSGRQFSNSRSEMNVSTLELGDSALYLCASSLDSGGPNEKLFFGSGTQLSVL.

This clone has a handful of counts. V is TRBV7-8 and J is TRBJ2-2; 11 nucleotides agree with TRBD2. The junction had 3 bases not matched to a gene; V was cut back by 2 bases and J by 4 bases. This CDR3 is 16 amino acids long. CDR1 and CDR2 from the germline V gene are SGHVS and FQNEAQ. CDR3 region: CASSLKLAGATGELFF. The CDR3 DNA sequence: TGTGCCAGCAGCTTAAAACTAGCGGGAGCCACCGGGGAGCTGTTTTTT.

The rearrangement uses TRBV7-8 and TRBJ1-2; D is undetermined. The CDR3 length is 13 residues. V was clipped by 1 base and J by 7 bases, with 10 bases between them. Germline V gene sequence: CDR1 SGHVS, CDR2 FQNEAQ. Written as DNA, the CDR3 is TGTGCCAGCAGCTTAGAGCTTTCCCTTGGCTACACCTTC. Its protein product is CASSLELSLGYTF.

The rearrangement joins TRBV30 to TRBJ1-4, with TRBD1 matching over 8 bases. The V segment lost 2 bases and the J segment 4 bases; nucleotides outside the gene matches: 6. The length of the CDR3 is 15 residues. The germline CDR1 and CDR2 sequences are GTSNPN and SVGIG (reference sequence). CDR3 sequence (DNA): TGTGCCTGGAGTACTCGGACAGGGTTTAATGAAAAACTGTTTTTT. Its translation: CAWSTRTGFNEKLFF.

The J gene is TRBJ2-7, the V gene TRBV30; D is perhaps TRBD1 (7 bases). V lost 4 bases and J lost 6, with 19 bases in between. From germline, CDR1 is GTSNPN and CDR2 SVGIG (reference sequence). This CDR3 has 14 residues. CDR3 sequence reads: CAWKVDRRASEQYF. The CDR3 nucleotides are TGTGCCTGGAAAGTGGACAGGAGGGCCTCCGAGCAGTACTTC.

The chain uses TRBV6-1 and TRBJ1-5, with D possibly TRBD1 on 6 matching bases. V was cut by 8 bases and J by 0 bases, with 11 bases left in between. CDR1 and CDR2 from the germline V gene are MNHNS and SASEGT. CDR3 size: 14 residues. The CDR3 region is CASSGHYSNQPQHF. For the CDR3, the DNA is TGTGCCAGCTCGGGACATTATAGCAATCAGCCCCAGCATTTT.

The J gene is TRBJ2-3, the V gene TRBV4-3, with TRBD2 identical over 13 bases. V gave up 0 bases and J gave up 4 bases; unmatched junction bases: 7. The germline V gene encodes CDR1 LGHNA and CDR2 YSLEER. The CDR3 contains 18 residues. In DNA form, the CDR3 reads TGCGCCAGCAGCCAAGATTTGGGGACTAGCGGGGTTTCAGATACGCAGTATTTT. Its protein product is CASSQDLGTSGVSDTQYF.

This clone was seen a few times. The V call is TRBV2, the J call TRBJ2-3; D perhaps matches TRBD1 (7 bases). V lost 3 bases and J 4 bases, leaving 11 bases between the germline ends. The CDR3 sequence is 14 residues long. The V gene's germline CDR1 is SNHLY and CDR2 FYNNEI. DNA of the CDR3: TGTGCCAGCAGTGACCAGGGGGGAGCAGATACGCAGTATTTT. Residues: CASSDQGGADTQYF.

The CDR3 nucleotides are TGTGCCAGCAGTTTATACAGGGATGGCGGGGAGCTGTTTTTT. The encoded protein is CASSLYRDGGELFF. The V call is TRBV6-6, the J call TRBJ2-2; weak D call: TRBD1 (6 bases). Trimming removed 4 bases at V and 7 bases at J, with 13 bases between. Germline assignment: CDR1 MNHNY and CDR2 SVGAGI (reference sequence). This CDR3 spans 14 amino acids.

For the CDR3, the DNA is TGCAGCGTGCGACAGGGGGATGGTGAAAAACTGTTTTTT. It specifies CSVRQGDGEKLFF. This rearrangement joins TRBV29-1 to TRBJ1-4; 9 nucleotides agree with TRBD1. Germline-derived CDR1 and CDR2 are SQVTM and ANQGSEA. This CDR3 spans 13 amino acids. Losses at the gene ends were 6 bases for V and 7 bases for J; bases not matched to a gene: 6.